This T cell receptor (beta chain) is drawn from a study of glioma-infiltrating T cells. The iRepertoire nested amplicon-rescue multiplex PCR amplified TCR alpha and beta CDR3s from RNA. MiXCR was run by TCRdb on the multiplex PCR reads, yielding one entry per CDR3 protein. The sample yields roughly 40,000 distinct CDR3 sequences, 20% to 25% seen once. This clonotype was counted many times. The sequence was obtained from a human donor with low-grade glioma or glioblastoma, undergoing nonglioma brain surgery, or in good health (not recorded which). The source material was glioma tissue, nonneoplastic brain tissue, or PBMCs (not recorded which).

CDR3 in DNA: TGTGCCAGCAGCGGGGACAGCAACCAAGAGACCCAGTACTTC. Translated: CASSGDSNQETQYF. V and J are TRBV28 and TRBJ2-5; 7 bases match TRBD1. The CDR3 sequence is 14 residues long. Germline V lookup: CDR1 MDHEN, CDR2 SYDVKM. The junction had 4 bases not matched to a gene; V was cut back by 6 bases and J by 0 bases.